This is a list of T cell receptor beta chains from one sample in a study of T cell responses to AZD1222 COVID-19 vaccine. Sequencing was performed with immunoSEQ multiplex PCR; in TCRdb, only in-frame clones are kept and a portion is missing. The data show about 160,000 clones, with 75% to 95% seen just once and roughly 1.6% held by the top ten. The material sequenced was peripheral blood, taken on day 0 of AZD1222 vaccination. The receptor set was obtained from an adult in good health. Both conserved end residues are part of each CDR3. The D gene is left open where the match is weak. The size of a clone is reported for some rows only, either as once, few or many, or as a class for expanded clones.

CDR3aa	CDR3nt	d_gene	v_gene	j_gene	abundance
CASSRGRQGYEQYF	TGTGCCAGTAGTAGGGGGCGGCAGGGCTACGAGCAGTACTTC	NA	TRBV19	TRBJ2-7	few
CASSMSSITAKYGYTF	TGTGCCAGTAGTATGTCATCGATAACGGCCAAATATGGCTACACCTTC	NA	TRBV19	TRBJ1-2	NA
CASSHRGLQPQHF	TGTGCCAGCAGCCACAGGGGGCTTCAGCCCCAGCATTTT	TRBD1	TRBV3-1/TRBV3-2	TRBJ1-5	NA
CARGVDWSMNTEAFF	TGTGCCAGGGGGGTTGATTGGTCAATGAACACTGAAGCTTTCTTT	NA	TRBV2	TRBJ1-1	NA
CASSHPGTPNTEAFF	TGTGCCAGCAGCCATCCCGGGACACCGAACACTGAAGCTTTCTTT	NA	TRBV3-1/TRBV3-2	TRBJ1-1	NA
CASTGRGGGPEAFF	TGTGCCAGCACCGGTCGGGGGGGCGGGCCTGAAGCTTTCTTT	NA	TRBV2	TRBJ1-1	NA
CASSLEIGETQYF	TGTGCCAGCAGCTTGGAGATTGGGGAGACCCAGTACTTC	NA	TRBV5-4	TRBJ2-5	NA
CASSFSGGDTWETQYF	TGTGCCAGCAGCTTTAGTGGGGGGGACACGTGGGAGACCCAGTACTTC	NA	TRBV7-2	TRBJ2-5	NA
CASSQGQGSGNTIYF	TGTGCCAGCAGCCAAGGCCAGGGCTCTGGAAACACCATATATTTT	NA	TRBV7-2	TRBJ1-3	NA
CASSEAFLRDRERDGYTF	TGTGCCAGCAGTGAAGCCTTTCTCCGGGACAGGGAACGGGATGGCTACACCTTC	TRBD1	TRBV6-1	TRBJ1-2	NA
CASSGDFQETQYF	TGTGCCAGCAGCGGGGACTTCCAAGAGACCCAGTACTTC	NA	TRBV6-2/TRBV6-3	TRBJ2-5	once
CASRSVSGAWNTEAFF	TGTGCCAGCAGATCCGTCTCCGGGGCTTGGAACACTGAAGCTTTCTTT	NA	TRBV28	TRBJ1-1	NA
CATEGSLPPLHF	TGTGCCACAGAGGGTTCTTTGCCACCCCTCCACTTT	NA	TRBV6-6	TRBJ1-6	NA
CASTDRGSRETQYF	TGTGCCAGTACCGACAGGGGAAGTAGAGAGACCCAGTACTTC	TRBD1	TRBV19	TRBJ2-5	NA
CASSLRGGIYEQYF	TGTGCCAGCAGCTTAAGGGGAGGTATCTACGAGCAGTACTTC	NA	TRBV7-2	TRBJ2-7	NA
CASSVGGFTGANYGYTF	TGTGCCAGCAGCGTCGGGGGGTTTACAGGGGCAAACTATGGCTACACCTTC	TRBD1	TRBV7-6	TRBJ1-2	NA
CASSVQTTGDTIYF	TGTGCCAGCAGCGTTCAAACAACCGGGGACACCATATATTTT	NA	TRBV9	TRBJ1-3	NA
CASSLIATGDSPLHF	TGTGCCAGCAGTTTAATAGCGACAGGGGATTCACCCCTCCACTTT	TRBD1	TRBV27	TRBJ1-6	NA
CASSLARQGGEQYF	TGTGCCAGCAGCTTAGCCAGGCAGGGAGGGGAGCAGTACTTC	TRBD2	TRBV7-6	TRBJ2-7	NA
CASSQSWTVPYEQYF	TGTGCCAGCAGCCAATCCTGGACAGTCCCCTACGAGCAGTACTTC	NA	TRBV4-2	TRBJ2-7	NA
CASSSYYRGSDGYTF	TGTGCCAGCAGCTCATACTACAGGGGGTCCGATGGCTACACCTTC	TRBD1	TRBV11-3	TRBJ1-2	NA
CASSPGRLNTEAFF	TGCGCCAGCAGCCCGGGACGGCTGAACACTGAAGCTTTCTTT	NA	TRBV5-1	TRBJ1-1	once
CSAVVLNRTGFEAFF	TGCAGCGCCGTAGTACTTAATCGGACAGGGTTTGAAGCTTTCTTT	TRBD1	TRBV29-1	TRBJ1-1	NA
CASSQTVGGAETQYF	TGCGCCAGCAGCCAGACAGTTGGGGGTGCAGAGACCCAGTACTTC	NA	TRBV5-1	TRBJ2-5	NA
CASSTPRGGSYEQYF	TGTGCCAGCAGTACTCCGCGGGGCGGTTCGTACGAGCAGTACTTC	NA	TRBV6-5	TRBJ2-7	NA
CASSRSRNEQFF	TGTGCCAGCAGTCGGTCGAGGAATGAGCAGTTCTTC	NA	TRBV6-5	TRBJ2-1	NA
CASSPPGIDYGYTF	TGTGCCAGCTCACCACCGGGAATAGACTATGGCTACACCTTC	NA	TRBV18	TRBJ1-2	NA